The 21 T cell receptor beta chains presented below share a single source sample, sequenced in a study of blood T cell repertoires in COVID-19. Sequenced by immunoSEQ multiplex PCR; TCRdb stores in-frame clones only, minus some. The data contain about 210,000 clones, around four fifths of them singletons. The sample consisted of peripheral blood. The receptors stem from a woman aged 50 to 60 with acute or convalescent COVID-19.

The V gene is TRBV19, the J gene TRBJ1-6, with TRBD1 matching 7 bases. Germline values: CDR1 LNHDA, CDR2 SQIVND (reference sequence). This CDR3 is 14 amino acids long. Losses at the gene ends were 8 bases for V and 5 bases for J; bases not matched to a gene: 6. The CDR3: CASSRTGDNSPLHF. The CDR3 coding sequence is TGTGCCAGTTCACGGACAGGAGATAATTCACCCCTCCACTTT.

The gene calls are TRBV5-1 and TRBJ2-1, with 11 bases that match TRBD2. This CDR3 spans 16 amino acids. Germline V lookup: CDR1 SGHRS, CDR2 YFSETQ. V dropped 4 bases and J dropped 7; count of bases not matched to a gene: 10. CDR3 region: CASSAVLAGAMNEQFF. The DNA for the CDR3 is TGCGCCAGCAGCGCCGTACTAGCGGGAGCAATGAATGAGCAGTTCTTC. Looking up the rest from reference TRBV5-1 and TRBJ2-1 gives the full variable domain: KAGVTQTPRYLIKTRGQQVTLSCSPISGHRSVSWYQQTPGQGLQFLFEYFSETQRNKGNFPGRFSGRQFSNSRSEMNVSTLELGDSALYLCASSAVLAGAMNEQFFGPGTRLTVL.

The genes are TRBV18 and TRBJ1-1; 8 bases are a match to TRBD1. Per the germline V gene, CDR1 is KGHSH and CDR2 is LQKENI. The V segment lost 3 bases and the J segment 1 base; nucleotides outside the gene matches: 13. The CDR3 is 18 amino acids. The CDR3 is CASSPYPLTGVANTEAFF. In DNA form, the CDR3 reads TGTGCCAGCTCACCTTACCCTCTGACAGGGGTCGCGAACACTGAAGCTTTCTTT.

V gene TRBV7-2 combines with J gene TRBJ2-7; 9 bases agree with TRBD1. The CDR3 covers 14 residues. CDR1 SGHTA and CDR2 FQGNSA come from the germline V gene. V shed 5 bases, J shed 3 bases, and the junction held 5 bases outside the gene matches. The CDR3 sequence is CASSRTGDYYEQYF. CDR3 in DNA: TGTGCCAGCAGCCGGACAGGGGACTACTACGAGCAGTACTTC.

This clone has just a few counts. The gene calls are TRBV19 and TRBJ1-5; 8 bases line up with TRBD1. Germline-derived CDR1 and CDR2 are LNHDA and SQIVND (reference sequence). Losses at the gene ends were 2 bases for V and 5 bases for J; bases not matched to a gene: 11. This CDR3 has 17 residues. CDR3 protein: CASSIPPQGVLDQPQHF. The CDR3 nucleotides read TGTGCCAGTAGTATACCACCACAGGGGGTATTGGATCAGCCCCAGCATTTT. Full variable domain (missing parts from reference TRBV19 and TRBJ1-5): DGGITQSPKYLFRKEGQNVTLSCEQNLNHDAMYWYRQDPGQGLRLIYYSQIVNDFQKGDIAEGYSVSREKKESFPLTVTSAQKNPTAFYLCASSIPPQGVLDQPQHFGDGTRLSIL.

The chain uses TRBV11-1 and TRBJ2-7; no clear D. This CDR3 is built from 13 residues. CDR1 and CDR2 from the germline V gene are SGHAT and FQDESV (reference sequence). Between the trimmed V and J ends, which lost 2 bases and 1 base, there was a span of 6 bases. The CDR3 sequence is CASSLPGSYEQYF. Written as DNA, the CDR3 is TGTGCCAGCAGCTTACCAGGATCCTACGAGCAGTACTTC.

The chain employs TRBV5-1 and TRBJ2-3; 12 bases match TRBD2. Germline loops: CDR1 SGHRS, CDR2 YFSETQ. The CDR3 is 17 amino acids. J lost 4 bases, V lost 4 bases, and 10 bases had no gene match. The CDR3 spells CASSAALLAGGPDTQYF. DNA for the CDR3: TGCGCCAGCAGCGCGGCCCTCCTAGCGGGAGGGCCAGATACGCAGTATTTT.

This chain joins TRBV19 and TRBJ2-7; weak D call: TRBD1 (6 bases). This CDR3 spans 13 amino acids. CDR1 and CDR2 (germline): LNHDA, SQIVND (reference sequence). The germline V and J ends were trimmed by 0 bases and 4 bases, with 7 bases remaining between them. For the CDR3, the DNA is TGTGCCAGTAGTATAGAGGACAGTTACGAGCAGTACTTC. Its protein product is CASSIEDSYEQYF.

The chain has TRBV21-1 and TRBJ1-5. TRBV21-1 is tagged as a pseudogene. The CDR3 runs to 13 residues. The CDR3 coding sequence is TGTGCCAGCAGCAAAAGAGGGAATCAGCCCCAGCATTTT. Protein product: CASSKRGNQPQHF.

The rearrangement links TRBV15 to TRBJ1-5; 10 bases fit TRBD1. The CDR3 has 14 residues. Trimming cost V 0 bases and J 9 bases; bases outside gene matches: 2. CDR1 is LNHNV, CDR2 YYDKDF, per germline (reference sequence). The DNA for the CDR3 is TGTGCCACCAGCAGAGAGGGACAGGGGAGGCCCCAGCATTTT. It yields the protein CATSREGQGRPQHF.

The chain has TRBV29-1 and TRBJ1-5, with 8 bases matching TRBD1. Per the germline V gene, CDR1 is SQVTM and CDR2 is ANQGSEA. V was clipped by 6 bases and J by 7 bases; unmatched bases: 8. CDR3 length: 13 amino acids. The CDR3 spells CSVADRVGQPQHF. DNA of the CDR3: TGCAGCGTCGCGGACAGGGTGGGACAGCCCCAGCATTTT.

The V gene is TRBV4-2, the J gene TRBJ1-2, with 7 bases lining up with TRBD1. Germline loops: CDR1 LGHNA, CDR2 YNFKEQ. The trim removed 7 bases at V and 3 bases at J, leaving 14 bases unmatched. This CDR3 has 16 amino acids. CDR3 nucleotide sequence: TGTGCCAGCACCCCCGAGGGGCTAGGGGGCGACTATGGCTACACCTTC. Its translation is CASTPEGLGGDYGYTF.

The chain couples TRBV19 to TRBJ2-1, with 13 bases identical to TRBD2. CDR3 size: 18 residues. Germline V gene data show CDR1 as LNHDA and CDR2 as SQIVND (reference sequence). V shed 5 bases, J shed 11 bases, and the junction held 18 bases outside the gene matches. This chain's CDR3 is CASSPGLAGTRALSQQFF. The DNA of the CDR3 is TGTGCCAGTAGTCCGGGACTAGCGGGAACTAGAGCACTGAGCCAGCAGTTCTTC.

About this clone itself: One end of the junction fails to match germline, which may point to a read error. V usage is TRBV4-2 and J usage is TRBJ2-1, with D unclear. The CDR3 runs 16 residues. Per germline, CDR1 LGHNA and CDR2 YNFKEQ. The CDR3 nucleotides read TGTGCCAGCAGCCAAGATCTCCACACCTCCCACAATGAGCAGTTCTTC. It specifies CASSQDLHTSHNEQFF.

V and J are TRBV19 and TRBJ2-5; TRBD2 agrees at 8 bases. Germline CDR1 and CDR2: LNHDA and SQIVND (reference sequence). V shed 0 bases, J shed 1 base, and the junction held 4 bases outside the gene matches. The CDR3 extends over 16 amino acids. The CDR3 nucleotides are TGTGCCAGTAGTATAGACGGGGGGGTGATCCAAGAGACCCAGTACTTC. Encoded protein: CASSIDGGVIQETQYF.

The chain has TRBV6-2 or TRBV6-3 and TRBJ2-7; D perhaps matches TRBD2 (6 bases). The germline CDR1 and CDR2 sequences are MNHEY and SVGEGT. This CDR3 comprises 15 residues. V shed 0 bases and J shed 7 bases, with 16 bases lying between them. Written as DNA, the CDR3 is TGTGCCAGCAGTTACTCGGGACTGCGTACGTGGGAGCAGTACTTC. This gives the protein CASSYSGLRTWEQYF.

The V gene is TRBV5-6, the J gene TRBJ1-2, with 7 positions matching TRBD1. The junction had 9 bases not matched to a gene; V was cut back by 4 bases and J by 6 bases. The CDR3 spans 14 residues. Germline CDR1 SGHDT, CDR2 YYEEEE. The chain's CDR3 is CASSQRQGWDGYTF. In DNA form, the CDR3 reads TGTGCCAGCAGCCAAAGACAGGGTTGGGATGGCTACACCTTC.

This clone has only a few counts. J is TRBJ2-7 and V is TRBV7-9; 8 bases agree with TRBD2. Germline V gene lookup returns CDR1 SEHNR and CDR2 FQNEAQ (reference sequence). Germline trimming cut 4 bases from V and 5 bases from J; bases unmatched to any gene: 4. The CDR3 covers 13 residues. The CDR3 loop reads CASSSRGGHEQYF. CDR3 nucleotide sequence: TGTGCCAGCAGCTCCCGGGGGGGACACGAGCAGTACTTC.

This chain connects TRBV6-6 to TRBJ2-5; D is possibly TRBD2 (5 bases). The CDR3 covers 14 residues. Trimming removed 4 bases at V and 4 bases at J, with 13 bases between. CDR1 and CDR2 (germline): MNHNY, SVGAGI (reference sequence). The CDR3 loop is CASSSGGRGETQYF. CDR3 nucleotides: TGTGCCAGCAGTTCGGGCGGCCGGGGAGAGACCCAGTACTTC.

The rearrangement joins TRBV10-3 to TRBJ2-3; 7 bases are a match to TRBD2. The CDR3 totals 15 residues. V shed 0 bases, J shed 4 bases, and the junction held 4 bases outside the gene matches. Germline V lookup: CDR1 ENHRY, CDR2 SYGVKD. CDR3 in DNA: TGTGCCATCAGTGAGTCGGGGCTAGCGGCAGATACGCAGTATTTT. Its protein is CAISESGLAADTQYF.

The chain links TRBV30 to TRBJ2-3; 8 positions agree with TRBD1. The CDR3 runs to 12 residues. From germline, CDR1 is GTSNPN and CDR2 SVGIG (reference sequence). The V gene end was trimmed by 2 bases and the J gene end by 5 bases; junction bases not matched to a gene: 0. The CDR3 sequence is CAWSTGGDTQYF. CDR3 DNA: TGTGCCTGGAGTACAGGGGGAGATACGCAGTATTTT.